The clone carrying this T cell receptor (beta chain) was seen more than once but under ten times. No antigen is known for it. TCRdb processed the 5' RACE reads anew with MiXCR; each CDR3 protein has one entry. The profile covers about 330,000 distinct CDR3 sequences, with approximately 8.2% appearing a single time and about 14% taken by the ten largest. This record comes from a study of CD8 T cells in ankylosing spondylitis. Notes on the study in general: For ankylosing spondylitis blood, a TCR beta motif of 8 or 9 highly homologous variants appeared characteristic.

The length of the CDR3 is 15 residues. Between the trimmed V and J ends, which lost 0 bases and 8 bases, there was a span of 13 bases. Germline CDR1 LGHNA, CDR2 YSLEER. The chain joins TRBV4-3 to TRBJ2-2; D is undetermined. Sample: blood, either unsorted or a sorted T cell fraction (not recorded which). The clonotype comes from a male donor with ankylosing spondylitis. CDR3: CASSQDGVIGGELFF. CDR3 bases: TGCGCCAGCAGCCAAGATGGAGTGATTGGGGGGGAGCTGTTTTTT.